The present T cell receptor beta chain was sequenced within a study of cytomegalovirus exposure and HLA in healthy donors. Overall study findings and caveats: Presence/absence analyses supposed approximately even sequencing depth among donors. Later on, an analysis found that several of the most significant clusters appeared to be linked to common viral pathogens, which included parvovirus B19.

With V trimmed by 1 base and J by 6 bases, 1 base remained unmatched. The CDR3 runs 13 residues. Germline V gives CDR1 SGDLS, CDR2 YYNGEE. The study ran its PCR with 60 Vbeta and 13 Jbeta primers. Clones were sequenced by immunoSEQ multiplex PCR, and TCRdb holds only the in-frame ones, with some missing. The data show under 200,000 clones, approximately 80% seen once. This clone showed up just once. Its antigen is not known. This chain links TRBV9 with TRBJ2-1; 7 bases match TRBD1. The sequence came from a woman aged 25 to 39 in good health and CMV-seropositive. Source material: PBMCs. The CDR3 protein is CASSVNRGNEQFF. The CDR3 DNA reads TGTGCCAGCAGCGTAAACAGGGGCAATGAGCAGTTCTTC.